The clone carrying this T cell receptor beta chain was seen many times. Its antigen is still unknown. V was trimmed by 0 bases and J by 2 bases, leaving 11 bases between them. The CDR3 is made up of 15 amino acids. The germline V gene has CDR1 ENHRY and CDR2 SYGVKD. TCRdb independently ran MiXCR on the multiplex PCR reads; one entry per CDR3 protein. Of about 130,000 distinct CDR3 sequences listed, 21% are singletons. The lymph nodes were axillary draining lymph nodes from breast cancer patients. The sample is drawn from a study of breast tumors, draining lymph nodes, adjacent tissues. Study findings and constraints: Tumors had less TCR diversity than lymph nodes, more than nontumor tissue.

This TCR derives from a female donor with breast cancer. Some clones in this sample may be carry-over from other donors' samples. The V call is TRBV10-3, the J call TRBJ2-7; D not certain. Material for sequencing was axillary lymph node tissue. CDR3 sequence: CAISESSQVPYEQYF. CDR3 bases: TGTGCCATCAGTGAGTCGTCGCAGGTCCCCTACGAGCAGTACTTC.